Listed below are T cell receptor beta chains from one sample, sequenced in a study of blood T cell repertoires in COVID-19. Method: immunoSEQ multiplex PCR; TCRdb's copy keeps in-frame clones and lacks some. The sample lists fewer than 350,000 clones; 85% to 95% were seen once. The specimen was PBMCs or T cells enriched from blood (not recorded which). The receptors were gathered from a man aged 40-50 years who had been exposed to COVID-19. The CDR3 runs from the conserved cysteine through the conserved F or W. A D gene is named only where the DNA matches it firmly. Some rows mark clone size as missing; the rest say once, few, many or name a class of expanded clone.

j_call | clone_size | v_call | d_call | cdr3_nt | cdr3_aa
TRBJ1-5 | . | TRBV4-1 | . | TGCGCCAGCAGCCAACAGGGTAGCAATCAGCCCCAGCATTTT | CASSQQGSNQPQHF
TRBJ2-4 | . | TRBV6-1 | . | TGTGCCAGCAGTGAAGGGGGCGGAGGGGTGGGCATTCAGTACTTC | CASSEGGGGVGIQYF
TRBJ1-5 | . | TRBV28 | TRBD1 | TGTGCCAGCAGTTTTTTGTTACGGGACAGGGAAGGTAGCAATCAGCCCCAGCATTTT | CASSFLLRDREGSNQPQHF
TRBJ1-2 | . | TRBV10-2 | TRBD1 | TGCGCCACCAAGGGGACAGAGGCTGGCTACACCTTC | CATKGTEAGYTF
TRBJ2-5 | . | TRBV24-1 | TRBD2 | TGTGCCACCAGTGATCCATCGGGACTAACGGAGGAGACCCAGTACTTC | CATSDPSGLTEETQYF
TRBJ2-2 | . | TRBV30 | . | TGTGCCTGGAGTGAAGCGGGCGCGAACACCGGGGAGCTGTTTTTT | CAWSEAGANTGELFF
TRBJ1-2 | . | TRBV27 | . | TGTGCCAGCAGTTGGGGGCCACGAGGGTTCTTGTCTGGCTACACCTTC | CASSWGPRGFLSGYTF
TRBJ2-1 | . | TRBV10-3 | TRBD1 | TGTGCCATCAGAACGACAGGGCAAGACAATGAGCAGTTCTTC | CAIRTTGQDNEQFF
TRBJ2-2 | . | TRBV7-9 | TRBD1 | TGTGCCAGCAGCTGGACAGGAGTAAACACCGGGGAGCTGTTTTTT | CASSWTGVNTGELFF
TRBJ2-1 | . | TRBV12-5 | . | TGTGCTAGTGGTTTGGGCGGACTTACCTACAATGAGCAGTTCTTC | CASGLGGLTYNEQFF
TRBJ2-7 | . | TRBV24-1 | . | TGTGCCACCAGTGATGTGGGGCCCCCCCCCTACGAGCAGTACTTC | CATSDVGPPPYEQYF
TRBJ1-1 | . | TRBV18 | . | TGTGCCAGCTCACCCAGCCCGACAGGATTGAACACTGAAGCTTTCTTT | CASSPSPTGLNTEAFF
TRBJ2-1 | . | TRBV19 | TRBD2 | TGTGCCAGTACCACCCTAGCGGGAGGTGGTTATGAGCAGTTCTTC | CASTTLAGGGYEQFF
TRBJ2-7 | . | TRBV5-4 | TRBD1 | TGTGCCAGCAGCCACGGACAGGATTCCTACGAGCAGTACTTC | CASSHGQDSYEQYF
TRBJ2-2 | . | TRBV19 | . | TGTGCCAGTACAGAGCAGGTGAACACCGGGGAGCTGTTTTTT | CASTEQVNTGELFF
TRBJ1-1 | . | TRBV7-9 | . | TGTGCCAGCAGCTTAAGCGGACAGCCGAACACTGAAGCTTTCTTT | CASSLSGQPNTEAFF
TRBJ2-3 | . | TRBV6-5 | TRBD1 | TGTGCCAGCAGGGACAGGGCAGATACGCAGTATTTT | CASRDRADTQYF
TRBJ1-2 | . | TRBV6-5 | . | TGTGCCAGCGGGGACTGGGATGGCTACACCTTC | CASGDWDGYTF
TRBJ1-2 | . | TRBV5-1 | TRBD1 | TGCGCCAGCAGCTTGGATCAGGGGGCGGGATATGGCTACACCTTC | CASSLDQGAGYGYTF
TRBJ1-2 | . | TRBV28 | . | TGTGCCAGCAGCCCCCACGACAGCTACTATGGCTACACCTTC | CASSPHDSYYGYTF
TRBJ2-1 | . | TRBV7-3 | TRBD2 | TGTGCCAGCAGCCCGGGACTAGCGGGAGTCGGCAATGAGCAGTTCTTC | CASSPGLAGVGNEQFF
TRBJ2-1 | . | TRBV29-1 | TRBD1 | TGCAGCGTTGACTTAATTAGGACAGGGGATTACAATGAGCAGTTCTTC | CSVDLIRTGDYNEQFF
TRBJ1-1 | . | TRBV10-3 | . | TGTGCCATCAGTGAGTCACAGGGATTCACAGCTTTCTTT | CAISESQGFTAFF
TRBJ2-3 | . | TRBV11-2 | TRBD2 | TGTGCCAGCAGCTTAGTTGGTGGACTAGCGGGAGCGTACGCAGATACGCAGTATTTT | CASSLVGGLAGAYADTQYF
TRBJ2-7 | . | TRBV30 | . | TGTGCCTGGAGGATGGACAGCACCTACGAGCAGTACTTC | CAWRMDSTYEQYF
TRBJ2-5 | . | TRBV18 | . | TGTGCCAGCTCACCGCGACAGTGGGAAGAGACCCAGTACTTC | CASSPRQWEETQYF
TRBJ1-2 | . | TRBV5-1 | . | TGCGCCAGCAGCGAAAATCGGAGTGGCTACACCTTC | CASSENRSGYTF
TRBJ1-6 | . | TRBV7-9 | TRBD1 | TGTGCCAGCAGTCGGACGGGACAGGGGGAATCACCCCTCCACTTT | CASSRTGQGESPLHF
TRBJ1-5 | . | TRBV6-2/TRBV6-3 | TRBD1 | TGTGCCAGCAGCCCGAGACAGGGCAACTATCAGCCCCAGCATTTT | CASSPRQGNYQPQHF
TRBJ2-7 | many | TRBV27 | TRBD1 | TGTGCCAGCAGCCCCCACCAGGGGGCGTTCGAGCAGTACTTC | CASSPHQGAFEQYF
TRBJ2-2 | . | TRBV2 | . | TGTGCCAGCCTAGGGACTGCCTTAAACACCGGGGAGCTGTTTTTT | CASLGTALNTGELFF
TRBJ1-5 | . | TRBV19 | . | TGTGCCAGTAGAAACACACAGTACAATCAGCCCCAGCATTTT | CASRNTQYNQPQHF
TRBJ2-5 | . | TRBV2 | . | TGTGCCAGCACCGAGGTACTGTTACAAGAGACCCAGTACTTC | CASTEVLLQETQYF
TRBJ2-7 | once | TRBV21-1 | . | TGTGCCAGCAGCAAAGAGGGGCGAGCAATGCCATCCTACGAGCAGTACTTC | CASSKEGRAMPSYEQYF
TRBJ2-7 | . | TRBV6-6 | . | TGTGCCAGCAGTTATAAGGGACAAGGAGGCTACGAGCAGTACTTC | CASSYKGQGGYEQYF
TRBJ1-3 | . | TRBV13 | . | TGTGCCAGCAGCTTTTCGGGAAACACCATATATTTT | CASSFSGNTIYF
TRBJ2-2 | . | TRBV19 | . | TGTGCCAGTAGTATGGTAGGACAAATAAGTACCGGGGAGCTGTTTTTT | CASSMVGQISTGELFF
TRBJ2-5 | . | TRBV15 | TRBD2 | TGTGCCACCAGCGGCAGACTAGCGGGGGGCCAAGAGACCCAGTACTTC | CATSGRLAGGQETQYF
TRBJ2-7 | . | TRBV2 | . | TGTGCCAGCACGACGTTCGAGAGGTCCTACGAGCAGTACTTC | CASTTFERSYEQYF
TRBJ2-1 | . | TRBV27 | . | TGTGCCAGCAGTCGCGTCGGGGGGCTGACCTACAATGAGCAGTTCTTC | CASSRVGGLTYNEQFF
TRBJ2-2 | . | TRBV9 | TRBD2 | TGTGCCAGCAGCCTGGGAGGACTAGCGGCCGGGGAGCTGTTTTTT | CASSLGGLAAGELFF
TRBJ2-7 | . | TRBV4-3 | . | TGCGCCAGCAGCCAAGACAGGGACTCCTACGAGCAGTACTTC | CASSQDRDSYEQYF
TRBJ1-1 | . | TRBV7-3 | . | TGTGCCAGCAGCCCGGGACATTCAAACACTGAAGCTTTCTTT | CASSPGHSNTEAFF
TRBJ1-6 | . | TRBV30 | . | TGTGCCTGGAGTGGGATGGGGGGAAATAATTCACCCCTCCACTTT | CAWSGMGGNNSPLHF
TRBJ1-3 | . | TRBV3-1/TRBV3-2 | . | TGTGCCAGCAGCCAAGAAGGGACTGTCTCTGGAAACACCATATATTTT | CASSQEGTVSGNTIYF
TRBJ2-1 | . | TRBV5-4 | TRBD2 | TGTGCCAGCAGCTTACTAGCGGGGACCAATGAGCAGTTCTTC | CASSLLAGTNEQFF